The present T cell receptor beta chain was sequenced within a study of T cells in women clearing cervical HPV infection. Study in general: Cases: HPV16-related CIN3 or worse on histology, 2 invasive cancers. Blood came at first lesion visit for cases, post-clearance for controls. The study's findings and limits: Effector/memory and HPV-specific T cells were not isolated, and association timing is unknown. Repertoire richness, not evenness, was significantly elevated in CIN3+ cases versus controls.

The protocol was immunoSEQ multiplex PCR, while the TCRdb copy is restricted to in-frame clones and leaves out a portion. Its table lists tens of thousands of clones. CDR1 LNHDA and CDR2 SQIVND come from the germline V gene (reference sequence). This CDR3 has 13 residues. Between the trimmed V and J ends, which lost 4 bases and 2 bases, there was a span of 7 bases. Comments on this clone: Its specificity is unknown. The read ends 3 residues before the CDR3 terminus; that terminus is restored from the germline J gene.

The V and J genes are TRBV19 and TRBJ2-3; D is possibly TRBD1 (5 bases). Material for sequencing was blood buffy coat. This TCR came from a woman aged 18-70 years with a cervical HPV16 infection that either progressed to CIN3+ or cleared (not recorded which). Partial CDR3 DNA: TGTGCCAGTAGTAAGACAGTCACAGATACG. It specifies CASSKTVTDT. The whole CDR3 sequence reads CASSKTVTDTQYF.